The 30 T cell receptor beta chains presented below share a single source sample, sequenced in a study of blood T cell repertoires in COVID-19. Only in-frame clones appear in the TCRdb table, and some are missing; sequencing was by immunoSEQ multiplex PCR. Here the sample spans more than 150,000 clones, over 75% being singletons. Sequenced input: PBMCs or T cells enriched from blood (not recorded which). The receptors derive from a man between 45 and 60 years old who had recovered from COVID-19.

This clone is a singleton in its sample. The chain recombines TRBV28 with TRBJ1-2; weak D call: TRBD1 (5 bases). Germline V gene data show CDR1 as MDHEN and CDR2 as SYDVKM. The V and J ends lost 6 bases and 4 bases respectively, with 12 bases between them. This CDR3 is 13 amino acids long. CDR3 in amino acids: CASSRRGTYGYTF. The CDR3 DNA is TGTGCCAGCAGCCGGCGGGGGACCTATGGCTACACCTTC.

The chain couples TRBV18 to TRBJ2-7; 9 bases agree with TRBD2. The CDR3 is 15 residues long. Germline CDR1 reads KGHSH; CDR2 reads LQKENI. V lost 2 bases, J lost 5 bases, and 7 bases stayed unmatched. The CDR3, as DNA: TGTGCCAGCTCACCAAGGGCGGGGGGGGCGAACGAGCAGTACTTC. Amino acid sequence: CASSPRAGGANEQYF.

In its sample, this clone was seen once. The rearrangement uses TRBV19 and TRBJ2-1; TRBD1 matches at 7 bases. The trim removed 5 bases at V and 3 bases at J, leaving 4 bases unmatched. Germline values: CDR1 LNHDA, CDR2 SQIVND (reference sequence). The CDR3 is 14 amino acids. For the CDR3, the DNA is TGTGCCAGTAGTTTTGGGACAGTCTACAATGAGCAGTTCTTC. Protein sequence: CASSFGTVYNEQFF.

This clone is a singleton in its sample. The V call is TRBV4-1, the J call TRBJ1-4; 8 nucleotides line up with TRBD1. V was pared by 1 base and J by 8 bases, with 12 bases of the junction left unmatched. The CDR3 consists of 17 residues. Germline V gene data show CDR1 as MGHRA and CDR2 as YSYEKL. CDR3 protein: CASSQVYGPGQAEKLFF. Written as DNA, the CDR3 is TGCGCCAGCAGCCAAGTATACGGCCCGGGACAGGCAGAAAAACTGTTTTTT.

The CDR3 sequence is CASKSDEKLFF. The CDR3 nucleotides read TGTGCCAGCAAGTCGGATGAAAAACTGTTTTTT. The chain combines TRBV28 with TRBJ1-4; no clear D. Germline V gene lookup returns CDR1 MDHEN and CDR2 SYDVKM. The CDR3 covers 11 residues. Trimming pared 7 bases from V and 6 bases from J, leaving 6 bases between.

This clone was seen more than once but under ten times. The CDR3 loop is CASRHTGSFTDTQYF. In nucleotides, the CDR3 is TGCGCCAGCAGACATACAGGGAGTTTCACAGATACGCAGTATTTT. The J gene is TRBJ2-3, the V gene TRBV5-1, with D possibly matching TRBD1 (6 bases). With 5 bases removed from V and 2 bases from J, the gap between germline ends came to 15 bases. The CDR3 is 15 residues long. The germline gives CDR1 SGHRS, CDR2 YFSETQ.

The chain uses TRBV28 and TRBJ1-2; weak D call: TRBD1 (5 bases). Germline loops: CDR1 MDHEN, CDR2 SYDVKM. The V and J ends lost 5 bases and 7 bases respectively, with 20 bases between them. The CDR3 contains 15 residues. The DNA of the CDR3 is TGTGCCAGCAGTCCGCCGGGAGGGGTGGTAGGTGGCTACACCTTC. Its protein is CASSPPGGVVGGYTF.

The chain recombines TRBV11-2 with TRBJ2-4, with D tentatively TRBD1 (6 bases). The CDR3 contains 16 residues. Germline V lookup: CDR1 SGHAT, CDR2 FQNNGV. The germline V and J ends were trimmed by 2 bases and 1 base, with 12 bases remaining between them. The CDR3 nucleotides are TGTGCCAGCAGCTTACCTACCCAGGGGGCCAAAAACATTCAGTACTTC. It is translated as CASSLPTQGAKNIQYF.

The V gene is TRBV5-8, the J gene TRBJ1-1; maybe TRBD1 (5 bases). Germline CDR1 reads SGHTS; CDR2 reads YDEGEE. The V and J ends lost 4 bases and 7 bases respectively, with 17 bases between them. This CDR3 region has 14 residues. CDR3: CASSLIINRNEAFF. The CDR3 DNA follows: TGTGCCAGCAGCCTGATTATCAACAGGAATGAAGCTTTCTTT.

V gene TRBV19 combines with J gene TRBJ2-5, with 11 bases identical to TRBD2. This CDR3 comprises 16 residues. J gave up 5 bases and V 2 bases, and 7 bases lay outside the gene matches. The V gene's germline CDR1 is LNHDA and CDR2 SQIVND (reference sequence). The CDR3 nucleotides are TGTGCCAGTAGTATACCTAGCGGGAGGAGGGTGGAGACCCAGTACTTC. It specifies CASSIPSGRRVETQYF.

The J gene is TRBJ2-5, the V gene TRBV7-9; perhaps TRBD2 as D (6 bases). Germline CDR1 SEHNR, CDR2 FQNEAQ (reference sequence). Trimming pared 3 bases from V and 1 base from J, leaving 9 bases between. This CDR3 has 14 amino acids. The CDR3 loop reads CASSFRGTQETQYF. For the CDR3, the DNA is TGTGCCAGCAGCTTCCGGGGGACCCAAGAGACCCAGTACTTC.

V gene TRBV5-1 combines with J gene TRBJ2-5, with 7 bases that match TRBD2. From germline, CDR1 is SGHRS and CDR2 YFSETQ. J lost 1 base, V lost 7 bases, and 10 bases had no gene match. The CDR3 has 15 residues. Here the CDR3 DNA reads TGCGCCAGCGGAGGTGGAGCGGGGCTCCAAGAGACCCAGTACTTC. Translation gives CASGGGAGLQETQYF.

This chain connects TRBV7-3 to TRBJ2-7; D perhaps matches TRBD1 (6 bases). The CDR3 has 15 amino acids. Germline assignment: CDR1 SGHTA and CDR2 FQGTGA. V lost 1 base and J lost 3, with 13 bases in between. This chain's CDR3 is CASSLNGGLVYEQYF. The DNA of the CDR3 is TGTGCCAGCAGCTTAAATGGGGGCTTGGTCTACGAGCAGTACTTC. The full variable domain, in which reference TRBV7-3 and TRBJ2-7 provide the parts outside the CDR3, is GAGVSQTPSNKVTEKGKYVELRCDPISGHTALYWYRQSLGQGPEFLIYFQGTGAADDSGLPNDRFFAVRPEGSVSTLKIQRTERGDSAVYLCASSLNGGLVYEQYFGPGTRLTVT.

This chain uses TRBV5-1 with TRBJ2-7; 7 nucleotides agree with TRBD1. After removal of 3 bases from V and 5 bases from J, the junction contained 5 bases not matched to a gene. The CDR3 sequence is 13 residues long. CDR1 and CDR2 (germline): SGHRS, YFSETQ. CDR3 protein: CASSYTGVDEQYF. The CDR3 DNA reads as TGCGCCAGCAGCTATACAGGGGTCGACGAGCAGTACTTC.

This chain connects TRBV14 to TRBJ2-1; D ambiguous. Germline V gene lookup returns CDR1 SGHDN and CDR2 FVKESK. The CDR3 runs to 14 residues. The V and J ends lost 2 bases and 5 bases respectively, with 10 bases between them. The CDR3 DNA reads as TGTGCCAGCAGCCAAATCGGGTGGAACAATGAGCAGTTCTTC. Protein product: CASSQIGWNNEQFF. Looking up the rest from reference TRBV14 and TRBJ2-1 gives the full variable domain: EAGVTQFPSHSVIEKGQTVTLRCDPISGHDNLYWYRRVMGKEIKFLLHFVKESKQDESGMPNNRFLAERTGGTYSTLKVQPAELEDSGVYFCASSQIGWNNEQFFGPGTRLTVL.

This clone was counted only a few times. V and J are TRBV7-9 and TRBJ1-1; 10 nucleotides agree with TRBD1. The ends lost 5 bases at V and 4 bases at J; junction bases unmatched: 7. Germline assignment: CDR1 SEHNR and CDR2 FQNEAQ (reference sequence). This CDR3 is built from 15 residues. The DNA of the CDR3 is TGTGCCAGCAGCCGTCCCGGGACAGGGGCCACTGAAGCTTTCTTT. Translated, it gives CASSRPGTGATEAFF. The whole variable domain, filled in from reference TRBV7-9 and TRBJ1-1, reads DTGVSQNPRHKITKRGQNVTFRCDPISEHNRLYWYRQTLGQGPEFLTYFQNEAQLEKSRLLSDRFSAERPKGSFSTLEIQRTEQGDSAMYLCASSRPGTGATEAFFGQGTRLTVV.

The chain carries TRBV3-1 (or the pseudogene TRBV3-2) and TRBJ2-1; TRBD2 might be the D (6 bases). Germline V gene sequence: CDR1 LGHDT, CDR2 YNNKEL (reference sequence). Deletions cut 4 bases from V and 2 bases from J, with 12 bases between. The CDR3 has 15 amino acids. CDR3 sequence reads: CASSPRRATYNEQFF. DNA for the CDR3: TGTGCCAGCAGCCCCCGGAGGGCCACCTACAATGAGCAGTTCTTC.

This chain connects TRBV11-3 to TRBJ2-1; maybe TRBD1 (5 bases). Trimming removed 5 bases from V and 5 bases from J, with 13 bases in between. CDR1 SGHNT and CDR2 YENEEA come from the germline V gene. The CDR3 spans 14 residues. The CDR3 DNA sequence: TGTGCCAGCAGCAAAGGGGCTAGTAACAATGAGCAGTTCTTC. It is translated as CASSKGASNNEQFF.

The CDR3 region is CASYRSGMGETQYF. CDR3 DNA sequence: TGCGCCAGCTACCGAAGCGGGATGGGCGAGACCCAGTACTTC. This rearrangement joins TRBV5-1 to TRBJ2-5, with 7 positions matching TRBD2. Germline-derived CDR1 and CDR2 are SGHRS and YFSETQ. This CDR3 contains 14 residues. Germline trimming cut 7 bases from V and 5 bases from J; bases unmatched to any gene: 11.

This sequence joins TRBV7-9 and TRBJ1-6, with D perhaps matching TRBD1 (6 bases). The V end lost 8 bases, the J end lost 7 bases, and 15 bases lay between the germline ends. This CDR3 comprises 14 residues. Looked up from germline, CDR1 is SEHNR and CDR2 is FQNEAQ (reference sequence). The CDR3 sequence is CASWGGAGNSPLHF. CDR3 sequence (DNA): TGTGCCAGCTGGGGGGGCGCAGGGAATTCACCCCTCCACTTT.

The J gene is TRBJ2-1, the V gene TRBV9; 10 nucleotides agree with TRBD2. After removal of 3 bases from V and 12 bases from J, the junction contained 18 bases not matched to a gene. Germline loops: CDR1 SGDLS, CDR2 YYNGEE. The CDR3 has 17 residues. CDR3 sequence reads: CASSGGITGASGGAQFF. CDR3 nucleotide sequence: TGTGCCAGCAGCGGGGGAATAACAGGAGCTAGCGGGGGTGCGCAGTTCTTC.

This clone appeared a single time. The V call is TRBV10-2, the J call TRBJ2-5, with TRBD1 matching over 9 bases. In germline, CDR1 is WSHSY, CDR2 SAAADI. This CDR3 region has 15 residues. V was clipped by 8 bases and J by 4 bases; unmatched bases: 11. Here the CDR3 DNA reads TGCGCCAGCGCTTCGGGACAGGGTGAGGGAGAGACCCAGTACTTC. As protein: CASASGQGEGETQYF.

This clone came up once. The V gene is TRBV30, the J gene TRBJ1-1, with TRBD1 matching 7 bases. The CDR3 extends over 12 amino acids. The trim removed 3 bases at V and 4 bases at J, leaving 2 bases unmatched. The germline gives CDR1 GTSNPN, CDR2 SVGIG (reference sequence). The CDR3 DNA follows: TGTGCCTGGAGAACAGGGGCCACTGAAGCTTTCTTT. Residues: CAWRTGATEAFF.

Written as DNA, the CDR3 is TGTGCCAGCAGTTTAAGTCCCGCCAGGGTCGGAAACACCATATATTTT. This translates into CASSLSPARVGNTIYF. The rearrangement uses TRBV27 and TRBJ1-3; D might be TRBD1 (5 bases). This CDR3 contains 16 residues. The germline V gene encodes CDR1 MNHEY and CDR2 SMNVEV (reference sequence). The V end lost 2 bases, the J end lost 4 bases, and 15 bases lay between the germline ends.

This clone was seen ten or more times. The rearrangement uses TRBV7-9 and TRBJ1-1; D may be TRBD1 (6 bases). From germline, CDR1 is SEHNR and CDR2 FQNEAQ (reference sequence). Trimming pared 4 bases from V and 9 bases from J, leaving 9 bases between. This CDR3 is built from 11 residues. CDR3 bases: TGTGCCAGCAGCTATGGACAGCAAGCTTTCTTT. The encoded protein is CASSYGQQAFF.

CDR3 nucleotides: TGTGCCACCAGTGACGCGGGACAGACAGTGGACAATGAGCAGTTCTTC. It is translated as CATSDAGQTVDNEQFF. The chain uses TRBV24-1 and TRBJ2-1; weak D call: TRBD1 (7 bases). The CDR3 length is 16 residues. Trimming shortened V by 4 bases and J by 5 bases, and 17 bases separated the two germline ends. CDR1 and CDR2 (germline): KGHDR, SFDVKD.

The chain employs TRBV4-2 and TRBJ2-1; D might be TRBD1 (6 bases). Trimming took 2 bases from V and 2 from J, leaving 10 bases between them. The CDR3 runs to 15 residues. Germline CDR1 is LGHNA and CDR2 is YNFKEQ. The CDR3 bases are TGTGCCAGCAGCCAAAACCGGGACACCTACAATGAGCAGTTCTTC. Protein sequence: CASSQNRDTYNEQFF.

The chain couples TRBV5-4 to TRBJ1-2, with D maybe TRBD1 (5 bases). CDR1 and CDR2 from the germline V gene are SGHNT and YYREEE (reference sequence). The CDR3 is 13 residues long. V lost 1 base to trimming and J lost 6 bases, with 10 bases between them. The CDR3 region has the DNA TGTGCCAGCAGCTTGACAGGCGGGGATGGCTACACCTTC. The encoded protein is CASSLTGGDGYTF.

The chain links TRBV30 to TRBJ1-2; possible D gene TRBD1, 6 bases. Germline V gene lookup returns CDR1 GTSNPN and CDR2 SVGIG (reference sequence). The V and J ends lost 8 bases and 8 bases respectively, with 18 bases between them. The CDR3 is 12 amino acids. The CDR3 DNA reads TGTGCCGGATACAGGGTAACAGGCGGCTACACCTTC. Its translation is CAGYRVTGGYTF.

This clone was recorded only once. The chain is built from TRBV20-1 and TRBJ2-5; 12 nucleotides agree with TRBD2. Trimming took 3 bases from V and 4 from J; bases not matched to a gene: 9. There are 16 residues in the CDR3. CDR1 and CDR2 from the germline V gene are DFQATT and SNEGSKA (reference sequence). CDR3 amino acids: CSASPLAGGPRETQYF. The CDR3 coding sequence is TGCAGTGCTAGTCCCCTAGCGGGAGGGCCGCGAGAGACCCAGTACTTC.